A single sample gave rise to the 32 T cell receptor beta chains below, sequenced in a study of CD8+ T cells in alopecia areata. Treatment in this sample: oral pan-JAK inhibitor, 5-10 mg twice daily. TCR sequencing used cDNA made by reverse transcription of extracted RNA. The method was immunoSEQ multiplex PCR; TCRdb's version includes in-frame clones alone and lacks a portion of them. The table lists about 130,000 clones, 54% of them singletons. The source material was CD8+ T cells sorted from blood, sampled at week 4, from a patient treated with tofacitinib. Source of these receptors: a human donor with alopecia areata.

A few counts support this clone. The chain links TRBV4-1 to TRBJ1-6; no clear D. The ends were cut back, 1 base at V and 7 bases at J, with 14 bases in the middle. CDR3 length: 16 amino acids. Germline V gives CDR1 MGHRA, CDR2 YSYEKL. In nucleotides, the CDR3 is TGCGCCAGCAGCCAAGCAGGAACACCGTCGAATTCACCCCTCCACTTT. Its protein is CASSQAGTPSNSPLHF.

The J gene is TRBJ1-2, the V gene TRBV5-1, with D unclear. Germline CDR1 is SGHRS and CDR2 is YFSETQ. This CDR3 is 14 amino acids long. V dropped 3 bases and J dropped 3 bases, with 12 bases sitting between them. As DNA, the CDR3 is TGCGCCAGCAGCTCGAATCAGGAGTACTATGGCTACACCTTC. Translation gives CASSSNQEYYGYTF.

The sample holds a few counts of this clone. J is TRBJ1-4 and V is TRBV11-2; 11 bases are shared with TRBD1. Germline V lookup: CDR1 SGHAT, CDR2 FQNNGV. The CDR3 is 15 amino acids. Trimming removed 5 bases from V and 7 bases from J; junction bases left unmatched: 6. The CDR3 nucleotides read TGTGCCAGCAGCGCCGGACAGGGGGCTGGTGAAAAACTGTTTTTT. As protein: CASSAGQGAGEKLFF. The full variable domain, in which reference TRBV11-2 and TRBJ1-4 provide the parts outside the CDR3, is EAGVAQSPRYKIIEKRQSVAFWCNPISGHATLYWYQQILGQGPKLLIQFQNNGVVDDSQLPKDRFSAERLKGVDSTLKIQPAKLEDSAVYLCASSAGQGAGEKLFFGSGTQLSVL.

This clone was detected a few times. J is TRBJ2-1 and V is TRBV7-9; D unresolved. CDR1 is SEHNR, CDR2 FQNEAQ, per germline (reference sequence). V was clipped by 1 base and J by 1 base, with 8 bases between them. This CDR3 is built from 15 residues. The CDR3 nucleotides are TGTGCCAGCAGCTTAGAGCTGGGGTCCTACAATGAGCAGTTCTTC. Translation: CASSLELGSYNEQFF. Drawing the rest from reference TRBV7-9 and TRBJ2-1, the complete variable domain is DTGVSQNPRHKITKRGQNVTFRCDPISEHNRLYWYRQTLGQGPEFLTYFQNEAQLEKSRLLSDRFSAERPKGSFSTLEIQRTEQGDSAMYLCASSLELGSYNEQFFGPGTRLTVL.

This clone was seen a handful of times. The CDR3 sequence is CASSQAAQGDTQYF. CDR3 nucleotide sequence: TGCGCCAGCAGCCAAGCAGCTCAGGGAGATACGCAGTATTTT. The V and J genes are TRBV4-1 and TRBJ2-3, with D possibly matching TRBD1 (5 bases). V was pared by 1 base and J by 5 bases, with 10 bases between. The CDR3 extends over 14 amino acids. Germline lookup yields CDR1 MGHRA and CDR2 YSYEKL.

The V and J genes are TRBV11-2 and TRBJ1-2; no reliable D call. The CDR3 is made up of 13 amino acids. Trimming took 1 base from V and 3 from J, leaving 6 bases between them. From germline, CDR1 is SGHAT and CDR2 FQNNGV. The CDR3 nucleotides are TGTGCCAGCAGCTTAGCCCCCGACTATGGCTACACCTTC. Translation: CASSLAPDYGYTF.

The J gene is TRBJ2-7, the V gene TRBV6-5, with D unclear. This CDR3 has 16 amino acids. Germline V gene sequence: CDR1 MNHEY, CDR2 SVGAGI. Trimming removed 0 bases from V and 0 bases from J, with 12 bases in between. CDR3 DNA sequence: TGTGCCAGCAGTTACTCTTTAGGTACTAACTCCTACGAGCAGTACTTC. The encoded protein is CASSYSLGTNSYEQYF.

In this sample, this clone turned up once. V and J are TRBV9 and TRBJ1-2; maybe TRBD1 (5 bases). The CDR3 loop spans 16 amino acids. Trimming took 1 base from V and 10 from J, leaving 23 bases between them. CDR1 and CDR2 (germline): SGDLS, YYNGEE. Written as DNA, the CDR3 is TGTGCCAGCAGCGTAATGGCTCGGCAGGGAGGAGGGGTCTACACCTTC. Protein sequence: CASSVMARQGGGVYTF. Filled out from reference TRBV9 and TRBJ1-2, the complete variable domain reads DSGVTQTPKHLITATGQRVTLRCSPRSGDLSVYWYQQSLDQGLQFLIQYYNGEERAKGNILERFSAQQFPDLHSELNLSSLELGDSALYFCASSVMARQGGGVYTFGSGTRLTVV.

V usage is TRBV30 and J usage is TRBJ2-7, with D possibly being TRBD2 (5 bases). V was shortened by 4 bases and J by 4 bases, with 11 bases between the two germline ends. Per germline, CDR1 GTSNPN and CDR2 SVGIG (reference sequence). The CDR3 spans 12 residues. For the CDR3, the DNA is TGTGCCTGGACCCTCGGGGAATACGAGCAGTACTTC. It is translated as CAWTLGEYEQYF.

This chain connects TRBV30 to TRBJ1-4, with D tentatively TRBD1 (5 bases). CDR1 is GTSNPN, CDR2 SVGIG, per germline (reference sequence). Trimming took 0 bases from V and 2 from J, leaving 7 bases between them. The CDR3 spans 14 residues. In nucleotides, the CDR3 is TGTGCCTGGAGTGTGGGGGTTACTAATGAAAAACTGTTTTTT. Its translation is CAWSVGVTNEKLFF.

CDR3 loop: CASSLVRAGNEQFF. CDR3 coding DNA: TGCGCCAGCAGCTTGGTTCGAGCGGGGAATGAGCAGTTCTTC. The gene calls are TRBV5-1 and TRBJ2-1; TRBD2 matches 7 bases. The V segment lost 0 bases and the J segment 7 bases; nucleotides outside the gene matches: 4. This CDR3 contains 14 residues. Per the germline V gene, CDR1 is SGHRS and CDR2 is YFSETQ. Supplemented by reference TRBV5-1 and TRBJ2-1, the full variable domain reads KAGVTQTPRYLIKTRGQQVTLSCSPISGHRSVSWYQQTPGQGLQFLFEYFSETQRNKGNFPGRFSGRQFSNSRSEMNVSTLELGDSALYLCASSLVRAGNEQFFGPGTRLTVL.

The chain carries TRBV29-1 and TRBJ2-3; D assignment may be TRBD1 or TRBD2 (6 bases each). The germline CDR1 and CDR2 sequences are SQVTM and ANQGSEA. The ends were cut back, 6 bases at V and 5 bases at J, with 18 bases in the middle. The CDR3 runs 14 residues. The CDR3 nucleotides are TGCAGCGTGGGGGGAGTGGGGGCTCAAGATACGCAGTATTTT. Translating gives CSVGGVGAQDTQYF.

The chain employs TRBV7-9 and TRBJ1-2; weak D call: TRBD1 (5 bases). The CDR3 runs 12 residues. V lost 0 bases, J lost 6 bases, and 5 bases lay in between. Germline lookup yields CDR1 SEHNR and CDR2 FQNEAQ (reference sequence). CDR3 nucleotides: TGTGCCAGCAGCTTAGCGGGGGATGGCTACACCTTC. It encodes CASSLAGDGYTF. The whole variable domain, filled in from reference TRBV7-9 and TRBJ1-2, reads DTGVSQNPRHKITKRGQNVTFRCDPISEHNRLYWYRQTLGQGPEFLTYFQNEAQLEKSRLLSDRFSAERPKGSFSTLEIQRTEQGDSAMYLCASSLAGDGYTFGSGTRLTVV.

There are a few counts of this clone. The V gene is TRBV27, the J gene TRBJ1-6, with a possible D match to TRBD1 (6 bases). Germline CDR1 reads MNHEY; CDR2 reads SMNVEV (reference sequence). V was shortened by 2 bases and J by 7 bases, with 18 bases between the two germline ends. CDR3 size: 17 residues. The CDR3 sequence: CASSLPLGQGWNSPLHF. The CDR3 bases are TGTGCCAGCAGTTTACCTCTAGGGCAGGGGTGGAATTCACCCCTCCACTTT.

The J gene is TRBJ1-2, the V gene TRBV30; a weak D match, TRBD1 (5 bases). Germline V gives CDR1 GTSNPN, CDR2 SVGIG (reference sequence). The length of the CDR3 is 13 residues. V lost 1 base and J 6 bases, leaving 12 bases between the germline ends. DNA of the CDR3: TGTGCCTGGAGTGGGACCCAGACAGATGGCTACACCTTC. Translated, it gives CAWSGTQTDGYTF.

This clone was counted only a few times. This sequence joins TRBV12-5 and TRBJ2-5; 8 positions agree with TRBD1. In germline, CDR1 is LGHNT, CDR2 FRNRAP. Trimming took 5 bases from V and 5 from J; bases not matched to a gene: 10. The CDR3 runs 15 residues. In DNA, the CDR3 is TGTGCTAGTGGTCCCGGACCAGGGGGCGGCGAGACCCAGTACTTC. Translated, it gives CASGPGPGGGETQYF.

The sample holds one count of this clone. V usage is TRBV29-1 and J usage is TRBJ2-2; a weak D match, TRBD2 (7 bases). Germline assignment: CDR1 SQVTM and CDR2 ANQGSEA. Between the trimmed V and J ends, which lost 3 bases and 6 bases, there was a span of 11 bases. The CDR3 spans 13 residues. CDR3: CSVDGGLSGELFF. The CDR3 DNA reads TGCAGCGTTGACGGGGGGCTCTCCGGGGAGCTGTTTTTT.

This chain uses TRBV7-2 with TRBJ1-6, with D uncertain. Germline CDR1 SGHTA, CDR2 FQGNSA. Trimming pared 1 base from V and 10 bases from J, leaving 14 bases between. This CDR3 spans 15 amino acids. The CDR3 sequence is CASSLDLVVYSPLHF. Here the CDR3 DNA reads TGTGCCAGCAGCTTAGACCTGGTGGTCTACTCACCCCTCCACTTT. The whole variable domain, remainder taken from reference TRBV7-2 and TRBJ1-6, is GAGVSQSPSNKVTEKGKDVELRCDPISGHTALYWYRQSLGQGLEFLIYFQGNSAPDKSGLPSDRFSAERTGGSVSTLTIQRTQQEDSAVYLCASSLDLVVYSPLHFGNGTRLTVT.

The chain recombines TRBV7-8 with TRBJ2-1; 9 bases align to TRBD2. CDR1 is SGHVS and CDR2 is FQNEAQ in the germline V gene. V was clipped by 2 bases and J by 9 bases; unmatched bases: 11. CDR3 length equals 16 residues. The CDR3 DNA follows: TGTGCCAGCAGCTTACAATCCAGCGGGGGGTTGGGTGAGCAGTTCTTC. Translation gives CASSLQSSGGLGEQFF.

This clone was picked up a small number of times. The chain joins TRBV30 to TRBJ1-1; a weak D match, TRBD1 (5 bases). The CDR3 has 13 residues. With 2 bases removed from V and 0 bases from J, the gap between germline ends came to 7 bases. Germline CDR1 GTSNPN, CDR2 SVGIG (reference sequence). Here the CDR3 reads CAWSLGVNTEAFF. For the CDR3, the DNA is TGTGCCTGGAGTTTAGGGGTGAACACTGAAGCTTTCTTT.

As to this clone: An end of the junction differs from the germline gene, which may be a read error. The chain uses TRBV9 and TRBJ1-2; 7 nucleotides match TRBD1. Germline CDR1 SGDLS, CDR2 YYNGEE. The CDR3 extends over 11 amino acids. The CDR3 loop reads CASSGHRDSAF. For the CDR3, the DNA is TGTGCCAGCAGCGGCCACCGGGACAGCGCCTTC.

This clone was found a few times. This sequence joins TRBV4-2 and TRBJ2-7; no clear D. The germline V gene has CDR1 LGHNA and CDR2 YNFKEQ. V was pared by 5 bases and J by 4 bases, with 18 bases between. This CDR3 comprises 15 residues. CDR3 amino acids: CASSLKSGAVYEQYF. CDR3 nucleotide sequence: TGTGCCAGCAGCTTAAAGTCAGGTGCTGTATACGAGCAGTACTTC.

The chain links TRBV11-2 to TRBJ2-5; 14 bases line up with TRBD2. Germline trimming cut 3 bases from V and 4 bases from J; bases unmatched to any gene: 4. CDR3 length: 16 residues. The V gene's germline CDR1 is SGHAT and CDR2 FQNNGV. CDR3 bases: TGTGCCAGCAGCTTGCCCGGACTAGCGGGGGGAGAGACCCAGTACTTC. This codes for CASSLPGLAGGETQYF.

V usage is TRBV29-1 and J usage is TRBJ2-5, with 14 bases lining up with TRBD2. The CDR3 runs 14 residues. CDR1 SQVTM and CDR2 ANQGSEA come from the germline V gene. V lost 4 bases and J lost 5; bases outside the gene matches: 3. This chain's CDR3 is CSVVGLAGEETQYF. In DNA form, the CDR3 reads TGCAGCGTTGTGGGACTAGCGGGGGAGGAGACCCAGTACTTC.

The chain is built from TRBV2 and TRBJ2-7; TRBD1 agrees at 8 bases. V trimming: 2 bases; J trimming: 2 bases; junction bases outside the gene matches: 8. The CDR3 has 16 residues. From germline, CDR1 is SNHLY and CDR2 FYNNEI. CDR3 DNA sequence: TGTGCCAGCAGTGAATGGGTGACAGGGGCTCCCTACGAGCAGTACTTC. It translates to CASSEWVTGAPYEQYF. Drawing the rest from reference TRBV2 and TRBJ2-7, the complete variable domain is EPEVTQTPSHQVTQMGQEVILRCVPISNHLYFYWYRQILGQKVEFLVSFYNNEISEKSEIFDDQFSVERPDGSNFTLKIRSTKLEDSAMYFCASSEWVTGAPYEQYFGPGTRLTVT.

This rearrangement joins TRBV13 to TRBJ2-5, with D possibly TRBD2 on 6 matching bases. Trimming stripped 5 bases from V and 5 bases from J, with 21 bases between. CDR3 length: 16 amino acids. CDR1 PRHDT and CDR2 FYEKMQ come from the germline V gene (reference sequence). The CDR3 DNA is TGTGCCAGCAGCAGCGGAGGAGGGGAAGGGTGGGAGACCCAGTACTTC. Translating gives CASSSGGGEGWETQYF.

V and J are TRBV4-1 and TRBJ1-1; D not certain. Germline CDR1 reads MGHRA; CDR2 reads YSYEKL. CDR3 size: 16 residues. V lost 0 bases to trimming and J lost 0 bases, with 11 bases between them. CDR3 DNA sequence: TGCGCCAGCAGCCAAGATAGGGAAACCATGAACACTGAAGCTTTCTTT. It codes for CASSQDRETMNTEAFF.

The gene calls are TRBV5-6 and TRBJ2-7; the D is unclear. Germline V gives CDR1 SGHDT, CDR2 YYEEEE. Trimming cost V 2 bases and J 10 bases, with 22 bases left between them. The CDR3 has 15 residues. The CDR3 DNA reads TGTGCCAGCAGCTTTCCTACCTCGGGTCGCCCTTCTCAGTACTTC. It is translated as CASSFPTSGRPSQYF.

The J gene is TRBJ2-2, the V gene TRBV15; D uncertain. Germline CDR1 LNHNV, CDR2 YYDKDF (reference sequence). V shed 5 bases and J shed 3 bases, with 10 bases lying between them. The CDR3 consists of 14 residues. CDR3 region: CATSPSAYTGELFF. The CDR3 DNA follows: TGTGCCACCAGCCCCTCCGCGTACACCGGGGAGCTGTTTTTT.

The rearrangement uses TRBV19 and TRBJ2-4; 8 bases match TRBD1. Germline V CDR1 and CDR2: LNHDA, SQIVND (reference sequence). V was clipped by 3 bases and J by 7 bases; unmatched bases: 8. This CDR3 region has 15 residues. The CDR3: CASSMGRGRNNIQYF. As DNA, the CDR3 is TGTGCCAGTAGTATGGGCAGGGGGCGAAATAACATTCAGTACTTC.

The V gene is TRBV5-4, the J gene TRBJ2-3; D is undetermined. Germline-derived CDR1 and CDR2 are SGHNT and YYREEE (reference sequence). The V gene lost 4 bases and the J gene lost 0 bases, with 6 bases spanning the gap. The CDR3 is 13 residues long. The CDR3 nucleotides are TGTGCCAGCAGCCATGACAGCACAGATACGCAGTATTTT. It is translated as CASSHDSTDTQYF. Full variable domain (outside the CDR3, taken from reference TRBV5-4 and TRBJ2-3): ETGVTQSPTHLIKTRGQQVTLRCSSQSGHNTVSWYQQALGQGPQFIFQYYREEENGRGNFPPRFSGLQFPNYSSELNVNALELDDSALYLCASSHDSTDTQYFGPGTRLTVL.

This clone was counted between two and nine times. The chain is built from TRBV7-9 and TRBJ2-5, with D perhaps assigned TRBD1 or TRBD2 (6 bases each). The CDR3 loop spans 14 amino acids. Trimming took off 4 bases at V and 4 bases at J, with 13 bases between the two ends. Germline CDR1 and CDR2: SEHNR and FQNEAQ (reference sequence). The CDR3, as DNA: TGTGCCAGCAGCTCCAGGGGCGGGGTAGAGACCCAGTACTTC. Translation gives CASSSRGGVETQYF.